This T cell receptor beta chain is drawn from a study of identical twins. Findings and limits, study-wide: Researchers caution that invariant MAIT and iNKT cells could partly confound zero-insertion analyses. Compared with unrelated sharing, twin-shared out-of-frame alpha sequences had more low-probability sequences. The models gave estimates that fell short of the out-of-frame TCR alpha sharing seen in monozygotic twins.

In this sample, this clonotype turned up many times. Its target is unknown. Germline V gene sequence: CDR1 SQVTM, CDR2 ANQGSEA. The CDR3 has 15 amino acids. Trimming took 0 bases from V and 7 from J, leaving 16 bases between them. MiXCR was run by TCRdb on the 5' RACE reads, yielding one entry per CDR3 protein. The sample shows around 290,000 distinct CDR3 sequences, 7.5% to 9.5% of them seen only once. The same data also contributed to another study, on yellow fever vaccine responses in identical twins. As that study records: Reported findings indicate that twins' vaccine T cell responses seemed partially convergent, partially personalized.

This sequence joins TRBV29-1 and TRBJ2-1; D uncertain. The sample consisted of CD8+ T cells sorted from blood. The clonotype was recovered from a woman aged 18-30 years in good health. CDR3 in amino acids: CSVEDLWGSVNEQFF. CDR3 DNA: TGCAGCGTTGAAGATCTATGGGGATCTGTAAATGAGCAGTTCTTC.